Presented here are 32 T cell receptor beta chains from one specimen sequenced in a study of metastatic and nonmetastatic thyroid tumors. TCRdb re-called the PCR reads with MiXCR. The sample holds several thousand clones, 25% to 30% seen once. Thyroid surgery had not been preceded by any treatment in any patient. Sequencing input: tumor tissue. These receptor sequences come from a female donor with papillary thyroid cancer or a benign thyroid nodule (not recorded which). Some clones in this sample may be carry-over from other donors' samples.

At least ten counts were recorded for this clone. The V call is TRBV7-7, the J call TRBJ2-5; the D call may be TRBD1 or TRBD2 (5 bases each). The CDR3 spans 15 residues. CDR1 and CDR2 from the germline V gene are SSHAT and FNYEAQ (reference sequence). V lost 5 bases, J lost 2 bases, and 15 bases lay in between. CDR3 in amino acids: CASSPQPGPQETQYF. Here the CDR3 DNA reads TGTGCCAGCAGCCCTCAACCGGGACCTCAAGAGACCCAGTACTTC.

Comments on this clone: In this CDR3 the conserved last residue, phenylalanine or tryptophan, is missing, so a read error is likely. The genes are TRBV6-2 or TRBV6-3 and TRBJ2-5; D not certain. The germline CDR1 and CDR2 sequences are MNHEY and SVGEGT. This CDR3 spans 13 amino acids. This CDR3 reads CASSYSRSENQYY. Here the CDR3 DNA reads TGTGCCAGCAGTTACTCGAGGAGCGAGAACCAGTACTAC.

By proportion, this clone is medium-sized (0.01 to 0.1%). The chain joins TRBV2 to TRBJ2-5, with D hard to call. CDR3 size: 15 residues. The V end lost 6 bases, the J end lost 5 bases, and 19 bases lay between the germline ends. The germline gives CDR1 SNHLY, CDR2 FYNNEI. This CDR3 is CASRSSLIQGETQYF. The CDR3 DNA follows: TGTGCCAGCAGGTCCAGTTTGATCCAAGGGGAGACCCAGTACTTC.

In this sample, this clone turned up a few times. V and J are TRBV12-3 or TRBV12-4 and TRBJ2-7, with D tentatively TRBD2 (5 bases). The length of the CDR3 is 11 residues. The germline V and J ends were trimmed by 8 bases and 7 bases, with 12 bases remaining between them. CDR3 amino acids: CASGPDLEQYF. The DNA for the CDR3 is TGTGCCAGCGGCCCGGACTTGGAGCAGTACTTC.

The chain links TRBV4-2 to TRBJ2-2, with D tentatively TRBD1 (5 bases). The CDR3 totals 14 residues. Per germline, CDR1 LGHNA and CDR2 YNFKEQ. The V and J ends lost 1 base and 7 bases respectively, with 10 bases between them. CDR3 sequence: CASSQGWGDGELFF. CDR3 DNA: TGTGCCAGCAGCCAAGGGTGGGGCGACGGGGAGCTGTTTTTT.

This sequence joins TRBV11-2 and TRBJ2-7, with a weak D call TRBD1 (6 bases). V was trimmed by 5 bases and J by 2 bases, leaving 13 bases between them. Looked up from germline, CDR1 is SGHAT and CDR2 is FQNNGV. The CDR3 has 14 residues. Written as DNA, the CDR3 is TGTGCCAGCAGCGACAGGACCCGTCCCTACGAGCAGTACTTC. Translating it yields CASSDRTRPYEQYF. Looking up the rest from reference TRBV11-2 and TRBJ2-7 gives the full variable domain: EAGVAQSPRYKIIEKRQSVAFWCNPISGHATLYWYQQILGQGPKLLIQFQNNGVVDDSQLPKDRFSAERLKGVDSTLKIQPAKLEDSAVYLCASSDRTRPYEQYFGPGTRLTVT.

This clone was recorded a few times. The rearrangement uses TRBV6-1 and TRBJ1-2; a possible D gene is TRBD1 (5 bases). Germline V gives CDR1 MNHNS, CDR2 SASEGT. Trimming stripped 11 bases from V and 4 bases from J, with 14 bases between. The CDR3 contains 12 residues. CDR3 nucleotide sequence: TGTGCCCTCGGGGGGGGATTCTATGGCTACACCTTC. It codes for CALGGGFYGYTF.

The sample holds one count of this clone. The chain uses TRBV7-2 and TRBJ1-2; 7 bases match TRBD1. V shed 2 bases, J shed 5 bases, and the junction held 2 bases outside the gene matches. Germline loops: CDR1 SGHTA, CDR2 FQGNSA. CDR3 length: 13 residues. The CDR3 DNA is TGTGCCAGCAGCTTACAGGGGGAGTATGGCTACACCTTC. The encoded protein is CASSLQGEYGYTF.

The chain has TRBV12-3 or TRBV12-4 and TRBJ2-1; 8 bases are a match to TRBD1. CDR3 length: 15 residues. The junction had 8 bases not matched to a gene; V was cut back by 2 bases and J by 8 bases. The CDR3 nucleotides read TGTGCCAGCAGTTTAATCAGGACAGGGTTCGATGAGCAGTTCTTC. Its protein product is CASSLIRTGFDEQFF.

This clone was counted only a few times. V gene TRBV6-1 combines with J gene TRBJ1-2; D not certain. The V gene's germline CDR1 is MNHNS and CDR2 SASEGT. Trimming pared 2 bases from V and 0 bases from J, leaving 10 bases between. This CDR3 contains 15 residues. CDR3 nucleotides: TGTGCCAGCAGTGAATTGTACAGCCCTAACTATGGCTACACCTTC. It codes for CASSELYSPNYGYTF.

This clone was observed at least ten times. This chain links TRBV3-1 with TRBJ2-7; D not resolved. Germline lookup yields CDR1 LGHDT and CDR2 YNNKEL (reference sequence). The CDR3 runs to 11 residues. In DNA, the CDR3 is TGTGCTAGTGGGAATTACTACGAGCAGTACTTC. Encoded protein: CASGNYYEQYF.

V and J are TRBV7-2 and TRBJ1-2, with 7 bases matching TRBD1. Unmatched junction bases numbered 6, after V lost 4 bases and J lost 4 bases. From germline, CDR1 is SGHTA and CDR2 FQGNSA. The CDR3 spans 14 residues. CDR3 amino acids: CASSSGQATYGYTF. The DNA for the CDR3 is TGTGCCAGCAGCTCTGGACAGGCCACCTATGGCTACACCTTC.

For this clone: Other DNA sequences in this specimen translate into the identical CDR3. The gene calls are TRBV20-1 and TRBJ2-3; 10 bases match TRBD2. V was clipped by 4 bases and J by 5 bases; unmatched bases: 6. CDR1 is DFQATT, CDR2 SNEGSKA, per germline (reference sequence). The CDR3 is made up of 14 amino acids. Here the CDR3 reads CSATPASGRDTQYF. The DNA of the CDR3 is TGCAGTGCTACTCCGGCTAGCGGGAGAGATACGCAGTATTTT.

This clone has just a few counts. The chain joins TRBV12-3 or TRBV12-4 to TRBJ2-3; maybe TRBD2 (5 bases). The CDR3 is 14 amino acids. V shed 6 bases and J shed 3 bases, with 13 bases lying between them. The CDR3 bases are TGTGCCAGCAGCAAAACTACTAGGACAGATACGCAGTATTTT. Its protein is CASSKTTRTDTQYF.

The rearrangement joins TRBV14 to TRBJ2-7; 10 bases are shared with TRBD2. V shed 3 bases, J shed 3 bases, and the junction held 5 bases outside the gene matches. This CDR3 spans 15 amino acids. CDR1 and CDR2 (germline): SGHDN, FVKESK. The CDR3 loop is CASSHTSGNFYEQYF. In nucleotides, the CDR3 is TGTGCCAGCAGCCATACTAGCGGGAATTTCTACGAGCAGTACTTC.

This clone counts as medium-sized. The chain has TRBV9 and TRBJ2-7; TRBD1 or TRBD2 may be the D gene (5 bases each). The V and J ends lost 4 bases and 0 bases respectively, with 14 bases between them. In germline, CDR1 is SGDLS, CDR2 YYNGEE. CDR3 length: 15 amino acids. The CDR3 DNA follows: TGTGCCAGCAGCCCGCAATCCGGGGCCTCCTACGAGCAGTACTTC. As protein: CASSPQSGASYEQYF.

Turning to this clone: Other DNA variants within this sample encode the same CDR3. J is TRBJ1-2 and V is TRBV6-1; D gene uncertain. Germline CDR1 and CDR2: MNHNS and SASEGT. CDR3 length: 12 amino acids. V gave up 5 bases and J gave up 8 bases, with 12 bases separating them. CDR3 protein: CASSPRGFGYTF. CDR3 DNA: TGTGCCAGCAGTCCCCGAGGGTTCGGCTACACCTTC.

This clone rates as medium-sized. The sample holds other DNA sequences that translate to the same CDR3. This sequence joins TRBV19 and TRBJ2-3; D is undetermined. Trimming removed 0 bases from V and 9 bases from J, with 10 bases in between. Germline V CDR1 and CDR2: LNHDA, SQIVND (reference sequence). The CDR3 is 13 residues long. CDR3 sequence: CASSIEYTETQYF. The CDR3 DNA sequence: TGTGCCAGTAGTATAGAATACACGGAAACGCAGTATTTT.

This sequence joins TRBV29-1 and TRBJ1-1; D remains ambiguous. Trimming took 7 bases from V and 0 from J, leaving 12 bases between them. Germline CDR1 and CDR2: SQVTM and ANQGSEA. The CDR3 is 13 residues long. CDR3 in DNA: TGCAGCGCCCTGGGCGGAATGAACACTGAAGCTTTCTTT. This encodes CSALGGMNTEAFF.

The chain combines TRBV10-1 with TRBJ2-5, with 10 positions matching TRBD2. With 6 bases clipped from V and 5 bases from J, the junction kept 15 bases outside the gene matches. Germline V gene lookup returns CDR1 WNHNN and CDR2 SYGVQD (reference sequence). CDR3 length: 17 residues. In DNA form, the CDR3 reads TGCGCCAGCAGCCCGGCGTTGGTAGCGGGAGGTGGGGAGACCCAGTACTTC. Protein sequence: CASSPALVAGGGETQYF.

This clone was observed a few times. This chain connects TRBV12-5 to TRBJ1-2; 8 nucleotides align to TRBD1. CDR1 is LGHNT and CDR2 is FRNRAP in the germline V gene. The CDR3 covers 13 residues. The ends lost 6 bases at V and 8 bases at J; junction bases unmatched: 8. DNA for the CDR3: TGTGCTAGTGGCCCGACAGGGGCGGACGGCTACACCTTC. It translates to CASGPTGADGYTF.

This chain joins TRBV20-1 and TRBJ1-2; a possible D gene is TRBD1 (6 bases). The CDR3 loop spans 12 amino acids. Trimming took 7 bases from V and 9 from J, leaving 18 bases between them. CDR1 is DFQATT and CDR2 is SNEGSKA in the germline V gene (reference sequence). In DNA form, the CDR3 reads TGCAGTGTGGCAGGGGAAGTCAGCTGCTACACCTTC. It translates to CSVAGEVSCYTF.

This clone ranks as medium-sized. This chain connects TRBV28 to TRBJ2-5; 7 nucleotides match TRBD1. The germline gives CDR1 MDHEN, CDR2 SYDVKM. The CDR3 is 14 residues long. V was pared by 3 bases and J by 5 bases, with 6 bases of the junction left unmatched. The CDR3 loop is CASSFRTGRETQYF. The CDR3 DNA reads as TGTGCCAGCAGTTTTCGGACAGGTCGTGAGACCCAGTACTTC.

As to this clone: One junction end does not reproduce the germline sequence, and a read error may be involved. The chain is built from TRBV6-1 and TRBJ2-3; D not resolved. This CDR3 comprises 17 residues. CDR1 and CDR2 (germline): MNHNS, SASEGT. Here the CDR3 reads CACSELAGSLGTDTQYF. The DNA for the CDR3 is TGTGCCTGCAGTGAGTTGGCCGGGTCCCTAGGCACAGATACGCAGTATTTT.

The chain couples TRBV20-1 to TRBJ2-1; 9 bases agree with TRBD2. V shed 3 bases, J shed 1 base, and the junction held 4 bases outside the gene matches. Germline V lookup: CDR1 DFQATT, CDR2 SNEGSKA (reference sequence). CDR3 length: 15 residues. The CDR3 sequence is CSASSGRSSYNEQFF. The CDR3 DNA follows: TGCAGTGCTAGCAGCGGGAGGAGTTCCTACAATGAGCAGTTCTTC.

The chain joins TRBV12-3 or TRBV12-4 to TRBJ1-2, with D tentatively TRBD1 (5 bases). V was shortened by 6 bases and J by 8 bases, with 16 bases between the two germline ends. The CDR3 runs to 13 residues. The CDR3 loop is CASRLGTERGYTF. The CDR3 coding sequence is TGTGCCAGCAGATTGGGGACGGAACGGGGCTACACCTTC.

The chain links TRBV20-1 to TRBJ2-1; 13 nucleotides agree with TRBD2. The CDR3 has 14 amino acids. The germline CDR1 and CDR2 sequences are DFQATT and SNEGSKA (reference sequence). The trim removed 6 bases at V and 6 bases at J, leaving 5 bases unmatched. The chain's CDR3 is CSALGLAGINEQFF. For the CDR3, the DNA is TGCAGTGCCCTGGGACTAGCGGGGATCAATGAGCAGTTCTTC.

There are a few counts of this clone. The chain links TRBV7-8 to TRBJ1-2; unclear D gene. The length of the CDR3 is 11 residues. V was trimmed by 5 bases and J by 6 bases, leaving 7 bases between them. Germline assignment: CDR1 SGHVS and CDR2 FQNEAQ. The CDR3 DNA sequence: TGTGCCAGCAGCCCCCAGGATGGCTACACCTTC. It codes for CASSPQDGYTF.

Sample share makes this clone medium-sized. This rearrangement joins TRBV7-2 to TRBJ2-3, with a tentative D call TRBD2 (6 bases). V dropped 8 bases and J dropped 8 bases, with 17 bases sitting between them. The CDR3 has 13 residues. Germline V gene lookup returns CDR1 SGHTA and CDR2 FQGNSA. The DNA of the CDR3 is TGTGCCAGCTCGGAAGGGACTCGAGGTACGCAGTATTTT. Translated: CASSEGTRGTQYF.

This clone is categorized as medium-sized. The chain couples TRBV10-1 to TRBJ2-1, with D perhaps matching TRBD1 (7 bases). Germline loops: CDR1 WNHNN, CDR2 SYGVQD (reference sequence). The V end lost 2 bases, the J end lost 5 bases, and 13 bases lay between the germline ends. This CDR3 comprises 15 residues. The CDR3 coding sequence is TGCGCCAGCAGTGAGCGGAGGGGGCGCAACAATGAGCAGTTCTTC. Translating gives CASSERRGRNNEQFF.

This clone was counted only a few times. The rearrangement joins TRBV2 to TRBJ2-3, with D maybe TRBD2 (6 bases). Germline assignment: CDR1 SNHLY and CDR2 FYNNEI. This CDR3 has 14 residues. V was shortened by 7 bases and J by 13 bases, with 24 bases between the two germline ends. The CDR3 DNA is TGTGCCAGCAACCCAGGAGGGAGCACAGATAAGAAGTATTTT. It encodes CASNPGGSTDKKYF.

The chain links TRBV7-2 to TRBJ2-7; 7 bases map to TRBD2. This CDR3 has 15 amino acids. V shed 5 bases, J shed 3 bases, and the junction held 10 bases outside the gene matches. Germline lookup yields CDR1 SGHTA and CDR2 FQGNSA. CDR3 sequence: CASSLQRGEFYEQYF. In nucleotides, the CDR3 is TGTGCCAGCAGCCTCCAGCGGGGAGAGTTCTACGAGCAGTACTTC.